This T cell receptor (beta chain) was identified during a study of blood T cells in healthy people across ages. With 4 bases removed from V and 7 bases from J, the gap between germline ends came to 13 bases. This CDR3 region has 12 residues. The germline V gene has CDR1 DFQATT and CDR2 SNEGSKA (reference sequence). Combining a sample-barcoded 5' primer with a J-beta primer mix, a second PCR ran for roughly 6 to 11 cycles. Each cDNA molecule, via a template-switch adaptor with 12 random nucleotides, was tagged. TCRdb redid the calling of the 5' RACE reads with MiXCR, one entry per CDR3 protein. The data show about 1.4 million distinct CDR3 sequences, 59% seen once. As regards this clonotype: Its specificity is unknown.

General study results and limits: When set beside aged donors, long-lived donors presented more naive CD4+ cells and higher diversity.

The receptor comes from a man younger than 35 in good health. The chain employs TRBV20-1 and TRBJ1-2; the D gene is possibly TRBD1 (5 bases). Input material: blood. The CDR3 DNA reads as TGCAGTGCTACCCTTCAGGGTGCTGGCTACACCTTC. It translates to CSATLQGAGYTF.